Detailed here is one T cell receptor (beta chain). Its antigen is unknown. This entry belongs to a study of T cell repertoires in cytomegalovirus infection. Study as a whole: Recently identified HLA-C-restricted CMV epitopes were used, and well-studied HLA-B-restricted CMV epitopes were used as well.

One entry per CDR3 protein, called by TCRdb with MiXCR from the reads. The table includes some 920,000 distinct CDR3 sequences, around 32% detected once. Germline-derived CDR1 and CDR2 are SGHAT and FQNNGV. J gave up 5 bases and V 5 bases, and 11 bases lay outside the gene matches. The CDR3 length is 15 residues. This sequence was found in a human donor in good health (CMV status not recorded). Some clones in this sample may be carry-over from other donors' samples. Sequenced material: cultured CD8+ T cells from PBMCs, taken from culture after CMV antigen stimulation. The chain is built from TRBV11-2 and TRBJ1-2; 7 nucleotides line up with TRBD1. CDR3 protein: CASSPSPGTVYGYTF. CDR3 nucleotides: TGTGCCAGCAGCCCCAGTCCCGGGACAGTTTATGGCTACACCTTC.